This TCR beta chain was captured by sequencing in a study of T-cell reconstitution after alpha-beta-depleted transplantation in children. As it was prepared, the TCRbeta library received unique molecular identifiers. In TCRdb, the PCR reads were re-called with MiXCR into one record per CDR3 protein. The table includes around 530,000 distinct CDR3 sequences, approximately 29% detected once. The germline V gene has CDR1 SGDLS and CDR2 YYNGEE. The CDR3 runs to 12 residues. V was pared by 3 bases and J by 12 bases, with 8 bases of the junction left unmatched. This clonotype was obtained from a human donor who donated a stem cell graft to a child with aplastic anemia. The chain has TRBV9 and TRBJ1-1; 7 bases line up with TRBD1. Sequenced here: PBMCs from the stem cell graft donor, sampled from the stem cell graft. The CDR3 DNA reads as TGTGCCAGCAGCGGGGACAGTCAAGGTCCTTTCTTT. Encoded protein: CASSGDSQGPFF.